The 4 T cell receptor beta chains in this list originate from one sample, sequenced in a study of cytomegalovirus exposure and HLA in healthy donors. Researchers ran the PCR with 60 Vbeta and 13 Jbeta primers. The protocol was immunoSEQ multiplex PCR, while the TCRdb copy is restricted to in-frame clones and leaves out a portion. The table includes about 180,000 clones, under 90% detected once. Sequenced: PBMCs. These TCRs come from a man aged 25-45 years in good health and CMV-seropositive.

This chain uses TRBV28 with TRBJ2-7; possible D gene TRBD2, 5 bases. The length of the CDR3 is 13 residues. Deletions cut 2 bases from V and 2 bases from J, with 7 bases between. The germline V gene encodes CDR1 MDHEN and CDR2 SYDVKM. DNA for the CDR3: TGTGCCAGCAGTTTAGGGCGGGCCTACGAGCAGTACTTC. Encoded protein: CASSLGRAYEQYF.

The chain links TRBV27 to TRBJ2-1, with D tentatively TRBD1 (6 bases). V lost 8 bases and J 14 bases, leaving 19 bases between the germline ends. CDR1 is MNHEY, CDR2 SMNVEV, per germline (reference sequence). The CDR3 is 12 amino acids. CDR3 sequence (DNA): TGTGCCAGCCGAGTAGAGGGGGAACAGGAGTTCTTC. This codes for CASRVEGEQEFF.

The chain has TRBV5-4 and TRBJ2-2; 11 bases map to TRBD1. V lost 4 bases, J lost 4 bases, and 6 bases stayed unmatched. The length of the CDR3 is 16 residues. Germline V lookup: CDR1 SGHNT, CDR2 YYREEE (reference sequence). The CDR3 region is CASSPAGQGGTGELFF. As DNA, the CDR3 is TGTGCCAGCAGCCCAGCGGGACAGGGGGGCACCGGGGAGCTGTTTTTT.

The chain combines TRBV27 with TRBJ1-6, with 7 bases that match TRBD1. The germline V gene has CDR1 MNHEY and CDR2 SMNVEV (reference sequence). V gave up 5 bases and J gave up 7 bases; unmatched junction bases: 5. CDR3 length: 14 residues. CDR3 protein: CASSPGQSNSPLHF. In nucleotides, the CDR3 is TGTGCCAGCAGTCCGGGACAGAGCAATTCACCCCTCCACTTT.